The 11 T cell receptor beta chains presented below share a single source sample, sequenced in a study of blood T cells in healthy people across ages. A sample-barcoded 5' primer and a J-beta primer mix were used in a second PCR of roughly 6 to 11 cycles. TCRdb passed the 5' RACE reads through MiXCR, listing each CDR3 protein once. In the table there are around 500,000 distinct CDR3 sequences, roughly a quarter of which are singletons. The same sample was also used in a study of T cells of mothers and their children.

The sequenced sample consisted of blood. Source of these receptors: a boy aged 2 to 9 in good health.

This clonotype was counted a few times. This sequence joins TRBV6-2 or TRBV6-3 and TRBJ2-1, with TRBD2 identical over 8 bases. CDR1 is MNHEY and CDR2 is SVGEGT in the germline V gene. The trim removed 4 bases at V and 6 bases at J, leaving 2 bases unmatched. The CDR3 extends over 13 amino acids. The CDR3 DNA sequence: TGTGCCAGCAGTTTTAGCGGGACCAATGAGCAGTTCTTC. Its translation is CASSFSGTNEQFF.

Regarding this clonotype: At one end, the junction sequence differs from germline, possibly due to a read error. The chain carries TRBV2 and TRBJ2-2; D might be TRBD2 (6 bases). The CDR3 has 13 amino acids. Germline assignment: CDR1 SNHLY and CDR2 FYNNEI. CDR3 sequence (DNA): TGTGCCAGCAGTGAATTGGGGTCCGGGGGGCTGTTTTTT. It specifies CASSELGSGGLFF.

The rearrangement uses TRBV11-2 and TRBJ2-7, with D hard to call. The CDR3 spans 10 residues. Trimming removed 11 bases at V and 0 bases at J, with 5 bases between. Looked up from germline, CDR1 is SGHAT and CDR2 is FQNNGV. The CDR3 region has the DNA TGTGCCTGTGGCTCCTACGAGCAGTACTTC. Amino acids: CACGSYEQYF.

A few counts support this clonotype. J is TRBJ2-7 and V is TRBV29-1; TRBD2 might be the D (5 bases). Germline assignment: CDR1 SQVTM and CDR2 ANQGSEA. This CDR3 comprises 12 residues. The ends were cut back, 6 bases at V and 6 bases at J, with 15 bases in the middle. This chain's CDR3 is CSVGVEKGEQYF. The CDR3 bases are TGCAGCGTCGGGGTTGAAAAGGGCGAGCAGTACTTC.

In nucleotides, the CDR3 is TGTGCCAGCAGCGTCTCCCGGGGCGGGGAGACCCAGTACTTC. Amino acids: CASSVSRGGETQYF. The V gene is TRBV9, the J gene TRBJ2-5; D possibly matches TRBD1 or TRBD2 (5 bases each). The germline V gene has CDR1 SGDLS and CDR2 YYNGEE. The CDR3 runs to 14 residues. Trimming took off 2 bases at V and 5 bases at J, with 13 bases between the two ends.

Note on this clonotype: The junction does not match germline at one end; this may be a read error. V gene TRBV12-3 or TRBV12-4 combines with J gene TRBJ2-3; the D gene is possibly TRBD2 (5 bases). This CDR3 has 12 residues. CDR3 sequence (DNA): TGTGCCAGCAGACCGGGGTTAGATGCGCAGTATTTT. Translation gives CASRPGLDAQYF.

This clonotype was found a few times. This chain joins TRBV5-1 and TRBJ1-1, with D perhaps matching TRBD1 (5 bases). CDR3 size: 14 residues. Germline V gives CDR1 SGHRS, CDR2 YFSETQ. The V gene lost 4 bases and the J gene lost 4 bases, with 14 bases spanning the gap. CDR3 nucleotides: TGCGCCAGCAGCCAGGGCTTTGGGGGCACTGAAGCTTTCTTT. Translating gives CASSQGFGGTEAFF. The variable domain in full, completed from reference TRBV5-1 and TRBJ1-1, reads KAGVTQTPRYLIKTRGQQVTLSCSPISGHRSVSWYQQTPGQGLQFLFEYFSETQRNKGNFPGRFSGRQFSNSRSEMNVSTLELGDSALYLCASSQGFGGTEAFFGQGTRLTVV.

V is TRBV3-1 and J is TRBJ2-2, with D hard to call. The CDR3 covers 13 residues. The V gene lost 1 base and the J gene lost 7 bases, with 7 bases spanning the gap. Germline V gene data show CDR1 as LGHDT and CDR2 as YNNKEL (reference sequence). CDR3: CASSQGEIGELFF. In DNA form, the CDR3 reads TGTGCCAGCAGCCAAGGAGAGATCGGGGAGCTGTTTTTT.

This clonotype was detected only once. The chain couples TRBV5-1 to TRBJ2-7, with D uncertain. The end of the DNA aligns better with TRBJ2-1, so the J call may be wrong. The CDR3 runs to 13 residues. Germline CDR1 reads SGHRS; CDR2 reads YFSETQ. CDR3 amino acids: CASSLDVGNEQFF. DNA of the CDR3: TGCGCCAGCAGCTTGGATGTGGGGAATGAGCAGTTCTTC.

The rearrangement links TRBV20-1 to TRBJ2-2, with 7 bases that match TRBD2. The germline gives CDR1 DFQATT, CDR2 SNEGSKA (reference sequence). V shed 5 bases and J 8 bases; nucleotides not matched to a gene: 11. The CDR3 spans 14 residues. The CDR3 DNA is TGCAGTGCTGCCCTTCCTCTGGGAGGGGGGGAGCTGTTTTTT. Its protein product is CSAALPLGGGELFF.

The CDR3 reads CASSPQTSGDEQFF. Here the CDR3 DNA reads TGTGCCAGCAGCCCGCAAACTAGCGGCGATGAGCAGTTCTTC. The rearrangement uses TRBV11-2 and TRBJ2-1; 8 bases agree with TRBD2. The CDR3 spans 14 residues. Unmatched junction bases numbered 8, after V lost 5 bases and J lost 8 bases. CDR1 SGHAT and CDR2 FQNNGV come from the germline V gene.